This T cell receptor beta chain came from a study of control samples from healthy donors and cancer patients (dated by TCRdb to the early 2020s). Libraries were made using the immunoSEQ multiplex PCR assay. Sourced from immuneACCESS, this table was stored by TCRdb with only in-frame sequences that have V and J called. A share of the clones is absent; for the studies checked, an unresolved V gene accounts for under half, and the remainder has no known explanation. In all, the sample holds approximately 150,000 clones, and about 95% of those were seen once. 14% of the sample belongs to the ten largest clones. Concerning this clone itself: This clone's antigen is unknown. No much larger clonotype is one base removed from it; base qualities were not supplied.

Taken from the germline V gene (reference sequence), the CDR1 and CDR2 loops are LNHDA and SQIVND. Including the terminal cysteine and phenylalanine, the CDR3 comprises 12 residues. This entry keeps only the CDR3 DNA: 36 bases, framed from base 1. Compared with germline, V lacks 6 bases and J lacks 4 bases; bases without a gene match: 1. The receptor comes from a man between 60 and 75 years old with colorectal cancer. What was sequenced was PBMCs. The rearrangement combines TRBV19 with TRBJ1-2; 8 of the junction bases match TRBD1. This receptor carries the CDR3 CASRTGGYGYTF. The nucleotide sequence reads TGTGCCAGTAGAACAGGGGGCTATGGCTACACCTTC. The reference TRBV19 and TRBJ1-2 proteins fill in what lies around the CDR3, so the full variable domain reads DGGITQSPKYLFRKEGQNVTLSCEQNLNHDAMYWYRQDPGQGLRLIYYSQIVNDFQKGDIAEGYSVSREKKESFPLTVTSAQKNPTAFYLCASRTGGYGYTFGSGTRLTVV.